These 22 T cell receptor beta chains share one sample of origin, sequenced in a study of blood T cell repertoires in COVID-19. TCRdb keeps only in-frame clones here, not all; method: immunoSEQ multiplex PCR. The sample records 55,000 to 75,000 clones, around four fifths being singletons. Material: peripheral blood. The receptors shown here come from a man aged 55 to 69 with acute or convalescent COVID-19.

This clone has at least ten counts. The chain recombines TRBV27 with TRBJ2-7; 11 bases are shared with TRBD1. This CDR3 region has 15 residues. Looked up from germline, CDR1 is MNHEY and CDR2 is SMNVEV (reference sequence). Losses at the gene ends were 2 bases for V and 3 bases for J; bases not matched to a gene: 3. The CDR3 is CASSLTGTGGYEQYF. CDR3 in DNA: TGTGCCAGCAGTTTAACCGGGACAGGGGGCTACGAGCAGTACTTC.

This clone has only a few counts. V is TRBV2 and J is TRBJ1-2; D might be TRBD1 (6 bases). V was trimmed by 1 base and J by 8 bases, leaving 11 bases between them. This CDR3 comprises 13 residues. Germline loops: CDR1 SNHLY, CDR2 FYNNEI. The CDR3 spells CASSEGRGGGYTF. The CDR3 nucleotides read TGTGCCAGCAGTGAAGGCAGGGGAGGGGGCTACACCTTC.

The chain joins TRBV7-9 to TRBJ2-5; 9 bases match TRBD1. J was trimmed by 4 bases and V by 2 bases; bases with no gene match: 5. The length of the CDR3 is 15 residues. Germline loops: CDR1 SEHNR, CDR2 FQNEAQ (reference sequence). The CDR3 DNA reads TGTGCCAGCAGCTTACCCACAGGGGGCCTAGAGACCCAGTACTTC. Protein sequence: CASSLPTGGLETQYF.

This CDR3 is CAISETKDRGRYEQYV. The CDR3 DNA follows: TGTGCCATCAGTGAGACCAAAGACAGGGGACGATACGAGCAGTACGTC. The gene calls are TRBV10-3 and TRBJ2-7; TRBD1 aligns across 8 bases. Losses at the gene ends were 2 bases for V and 4 bases for J; bases not matched to a gene: 10. Germline V CDR1 and CDR2: ENHRY, SYGVKD. The CDR3 length is 16 residues.

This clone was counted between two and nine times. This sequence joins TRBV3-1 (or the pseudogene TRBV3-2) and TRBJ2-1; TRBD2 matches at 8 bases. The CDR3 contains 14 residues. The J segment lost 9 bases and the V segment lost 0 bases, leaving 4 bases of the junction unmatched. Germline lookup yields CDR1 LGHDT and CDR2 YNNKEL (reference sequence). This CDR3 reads CASSQDRLAGEQFF. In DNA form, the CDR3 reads TGTGCCAGCAGCCAAGATCGTCTAGCGGGTGAGCAGTTCTTC.

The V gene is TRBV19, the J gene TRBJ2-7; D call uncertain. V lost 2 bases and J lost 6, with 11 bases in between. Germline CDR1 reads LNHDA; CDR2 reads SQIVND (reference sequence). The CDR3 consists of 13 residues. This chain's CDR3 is CASSISHRSEQYF. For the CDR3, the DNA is TGTGCCAGTAGTATATCCCACCGGTCCGAGCAGTACTTC. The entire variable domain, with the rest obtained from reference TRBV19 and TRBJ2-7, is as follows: DGGITQSPKYLFRKEGQNVTLSCEQNLNHDAMYWYRQDPGQGLRLIYYSQIVNDFQKGDIAEGYSVSREKKESFPLTVTSAQKNPTAFYLCASSISHRSEQYFGPGTRLTVT.

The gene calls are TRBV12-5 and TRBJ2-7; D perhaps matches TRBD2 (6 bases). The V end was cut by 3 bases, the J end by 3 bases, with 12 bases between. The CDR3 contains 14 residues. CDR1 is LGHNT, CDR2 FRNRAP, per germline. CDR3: CASGFGGINYEQYF. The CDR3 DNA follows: TGTGCTAGTGGTTTCGGCGGGATCAACTACGAGCAGTACTTC.

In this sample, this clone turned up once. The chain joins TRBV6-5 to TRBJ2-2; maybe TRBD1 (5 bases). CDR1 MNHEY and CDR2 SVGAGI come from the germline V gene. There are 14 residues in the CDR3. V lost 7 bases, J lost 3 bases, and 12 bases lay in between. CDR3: CASTVTGYTGELFF. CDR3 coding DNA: TGTGCCAGCACGGTCACAGGATACACCGGGGAGCTGTTTTTT.

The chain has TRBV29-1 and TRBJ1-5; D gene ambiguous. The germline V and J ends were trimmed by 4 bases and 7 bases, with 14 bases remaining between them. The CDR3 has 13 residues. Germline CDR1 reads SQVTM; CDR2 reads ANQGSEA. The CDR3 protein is CSVAVEQPQPQHF. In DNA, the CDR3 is TGCAGCGTTGCGGTGGAGCAACCACAGCCCCAGCATTTT.

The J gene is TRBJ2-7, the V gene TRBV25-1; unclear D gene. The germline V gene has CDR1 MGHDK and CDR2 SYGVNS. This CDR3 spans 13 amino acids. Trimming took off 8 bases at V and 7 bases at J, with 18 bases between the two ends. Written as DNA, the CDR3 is TGTGCCAGCTCACAAATAGCTGGTGGAGAGCAGTACTTC. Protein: CASSQIAGGEQYF.

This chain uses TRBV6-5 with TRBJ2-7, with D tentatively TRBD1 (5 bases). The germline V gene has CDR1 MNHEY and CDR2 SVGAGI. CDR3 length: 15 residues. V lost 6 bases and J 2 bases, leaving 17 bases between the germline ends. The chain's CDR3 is CASSALPLGPYEQYF. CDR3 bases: TGTGCCAGCAGCGCACTCCCCCTGGGGCCCTACGAGCAGTACTTC.

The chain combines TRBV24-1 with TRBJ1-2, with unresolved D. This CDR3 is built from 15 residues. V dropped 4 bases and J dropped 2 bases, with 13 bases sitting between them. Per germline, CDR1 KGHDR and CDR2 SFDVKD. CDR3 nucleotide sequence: TGTGCCACCAGTGACCAAACCGACACGAACTATGGCTACACCTTC. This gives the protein CATSDQTDTNYGYTF.

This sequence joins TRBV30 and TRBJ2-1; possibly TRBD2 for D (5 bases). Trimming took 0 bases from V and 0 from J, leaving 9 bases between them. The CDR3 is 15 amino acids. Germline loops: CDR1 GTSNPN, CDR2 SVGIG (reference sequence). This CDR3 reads CAWSVRGSSYNEQFF. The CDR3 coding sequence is TGTGCCTGGAGTGTACGCGGGTCCTCCTACAATGAGCAGTTCTTC.

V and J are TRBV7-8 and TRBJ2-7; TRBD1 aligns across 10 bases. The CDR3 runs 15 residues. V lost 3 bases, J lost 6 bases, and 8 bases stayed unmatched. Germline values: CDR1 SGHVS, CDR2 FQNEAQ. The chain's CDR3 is CASSLPGQGISEQYF. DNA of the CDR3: TGTGCCAGCAGCTTGCCGGGACAGGGGATCAGCGAGCAGTACTTC. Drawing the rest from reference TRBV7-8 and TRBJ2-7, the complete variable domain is GAGVSQSPRYKVAKRGQDVALRCDPISGHVSLFWYQQALGQGPEFLTYFQNEAQLDKSGLPSDRFFAERPEGSVSTLKIQRTQQEDSAVYLCASSLPGQGISEQYFGPGTRLTVT.

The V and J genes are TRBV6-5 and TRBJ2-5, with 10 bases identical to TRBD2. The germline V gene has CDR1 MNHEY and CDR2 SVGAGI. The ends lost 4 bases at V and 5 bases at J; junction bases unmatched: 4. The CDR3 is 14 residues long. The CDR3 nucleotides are TGTGCCAGCAGTTTACTAGCGGGGAAGGAGACCCAGTACTTC. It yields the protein CASSLLAGKETQYF.

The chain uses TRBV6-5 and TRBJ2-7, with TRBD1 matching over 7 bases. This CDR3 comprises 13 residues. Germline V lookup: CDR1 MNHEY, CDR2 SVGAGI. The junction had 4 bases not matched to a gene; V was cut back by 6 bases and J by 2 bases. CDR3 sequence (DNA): TGTGCCAGCAGAGGACAGGCAACCTACGAGCAGTACGTC. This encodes CASRGQATYEQYV.

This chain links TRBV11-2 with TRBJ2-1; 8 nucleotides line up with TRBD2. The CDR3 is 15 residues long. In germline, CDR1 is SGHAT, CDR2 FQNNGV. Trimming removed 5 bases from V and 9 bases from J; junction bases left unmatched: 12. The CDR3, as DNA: TGTGCCAGCAGCCCGAGGCTAGCGGGTGACCCTGAGCAGTTCTTC. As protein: CASSPRLAGDPEQFF.

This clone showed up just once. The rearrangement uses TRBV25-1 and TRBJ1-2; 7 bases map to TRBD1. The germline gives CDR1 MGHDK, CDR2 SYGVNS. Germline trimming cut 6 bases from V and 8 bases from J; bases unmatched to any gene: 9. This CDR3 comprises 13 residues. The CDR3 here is CASRGTVILGYTF. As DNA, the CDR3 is TGTGCCAGCAGAGGGACAGTTATCTTGGGCTACACCTTC.

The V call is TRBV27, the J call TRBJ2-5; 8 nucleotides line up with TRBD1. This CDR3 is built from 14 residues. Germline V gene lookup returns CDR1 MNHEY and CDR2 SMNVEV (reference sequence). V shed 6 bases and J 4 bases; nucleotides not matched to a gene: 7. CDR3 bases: TGTGCCAGCAGGCGACAGGGGAGCAGAGAGACCCAGTACTTC. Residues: CASRRQGSRETQYF.

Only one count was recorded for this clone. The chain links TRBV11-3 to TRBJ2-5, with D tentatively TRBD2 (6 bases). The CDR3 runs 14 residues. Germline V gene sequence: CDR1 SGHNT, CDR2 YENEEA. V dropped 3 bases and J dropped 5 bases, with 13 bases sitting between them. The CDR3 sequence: CASSLGGNAETQYF. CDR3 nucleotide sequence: TGTGCCAGCAGCTTGGGGGGTAACGCGGAGACCCAGTACTTC.

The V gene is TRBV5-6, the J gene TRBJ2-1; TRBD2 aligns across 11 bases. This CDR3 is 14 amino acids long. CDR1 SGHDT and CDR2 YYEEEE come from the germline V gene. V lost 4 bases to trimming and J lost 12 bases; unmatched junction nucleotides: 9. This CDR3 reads CASSPITSGSSQFF. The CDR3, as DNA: TGTGCCAGCAGCCCAATTACTAGCGGGAGCTCGCAGTTCTTC.

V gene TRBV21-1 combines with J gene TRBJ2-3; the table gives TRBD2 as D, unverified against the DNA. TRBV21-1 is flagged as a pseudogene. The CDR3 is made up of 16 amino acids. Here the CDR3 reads CASPNTSGALTDTQYF. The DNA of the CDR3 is TGTGCCAGTCCCAACACTAGCGGAGCCCTCACAGATACGCAGTATTTT.